This T cell receptor beta chain originates from a study of blood T cell repertoires in COVID-19. Study overall: COVID-19 samples, acute and convalescent, were from the United States, Italy and Spain.

This clone came up many times. V was trimmed by 4 bases and J by 4 bases, leaving 14 bases between them. The CDR3 length is 14 residues. Germline V gene data show CDR1 as SGHRS and CDR2 as YFSETQ. Only in-frame clones appear in the TCRdb table, and some are missing; sequencing was by immunoSEQ multiplex PCR. The data show 250,000 to 300,000 clones, with 85% to 90% seen just once and about 14% held by the top ten. Recovered participants had two consecutive negative NP/OP PCR tests, healthcare professional clearance, or symptom resolution. The V and J genes are TRBV5-1 and TRBJ1-2; possibly TRBD1 for D (5 bases). The sequenced material came from PBMCs or T cells enriched from blood (not recorded which). This receptor was taken from a man younger than 35 who had recovered from COVID-19. This CDR3 is CASSGGGATYGYTF. CDR3 in DNA: TGCGCCAGCAGCGGGGGAGGAGCCACCTATGGCTACACCTTC.